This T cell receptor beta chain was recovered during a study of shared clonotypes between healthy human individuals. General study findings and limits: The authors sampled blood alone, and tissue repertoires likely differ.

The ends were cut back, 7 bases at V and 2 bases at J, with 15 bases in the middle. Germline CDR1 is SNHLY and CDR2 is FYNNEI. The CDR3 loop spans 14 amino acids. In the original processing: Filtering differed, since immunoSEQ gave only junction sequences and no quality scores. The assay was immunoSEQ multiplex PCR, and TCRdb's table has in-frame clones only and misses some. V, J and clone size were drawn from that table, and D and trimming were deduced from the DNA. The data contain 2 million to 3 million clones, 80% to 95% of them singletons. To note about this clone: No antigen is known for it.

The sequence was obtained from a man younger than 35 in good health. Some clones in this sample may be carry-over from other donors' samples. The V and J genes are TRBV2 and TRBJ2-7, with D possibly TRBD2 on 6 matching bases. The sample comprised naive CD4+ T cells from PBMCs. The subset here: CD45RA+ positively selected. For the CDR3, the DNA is TGTGCCAGCAACATTGGCGGGGAGGCCTACGAGCAGTACTTC. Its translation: CASNIGGEAYEQYF.